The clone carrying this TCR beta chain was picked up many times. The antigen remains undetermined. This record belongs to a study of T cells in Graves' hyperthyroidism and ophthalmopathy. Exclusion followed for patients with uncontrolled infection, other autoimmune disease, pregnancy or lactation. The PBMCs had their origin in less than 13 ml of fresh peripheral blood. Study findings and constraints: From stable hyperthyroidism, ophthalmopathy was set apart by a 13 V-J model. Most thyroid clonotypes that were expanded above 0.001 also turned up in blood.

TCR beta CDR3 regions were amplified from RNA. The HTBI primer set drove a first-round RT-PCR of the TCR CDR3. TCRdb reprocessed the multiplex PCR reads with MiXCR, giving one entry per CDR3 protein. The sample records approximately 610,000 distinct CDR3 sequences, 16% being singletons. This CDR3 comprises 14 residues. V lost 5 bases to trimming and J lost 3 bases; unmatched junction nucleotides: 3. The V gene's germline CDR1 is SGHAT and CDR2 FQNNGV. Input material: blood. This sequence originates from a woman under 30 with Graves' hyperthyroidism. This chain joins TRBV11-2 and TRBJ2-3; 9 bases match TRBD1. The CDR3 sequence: CASSQTGGTDTQYF. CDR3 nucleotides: TGTGCCAGCAGCCAGACAGGGGGTACAGATACGCAGTATTTT.